This TCR beta chain was sequenced in a study of metastatic and nonmetastatic thyroid tumors. For the study at large: Across peripheral blood and tumor or nodule tissue samples taken from malignant and benign thyroid patients, the repertoires were compared with one another.

TCRdb re-analyzed the PCR reads using MiXCR. This table holds about 20,000 clones, about a third found once. No treatment had been given to any patient before thyroid surgery. The CDR3 extends over 15 amino acids. Between the trimmed V and J ends, which lost 0 bases and 5 bases, there was a span of 11 bases. In germline, CDR1 is MRHNA, CDR2 SNTAGT. The sample taken for sequencing was tumor tissue. This TCR was sampled from a female donor with papillary thyroid cancer or a benign thyroid nodule (not recorded which). Some clones in this sample may be carry-over from other donors' samples. The rearrangement joins TRBV6-4 to TRBJ2-1; D not resolved. CDR3 nucleotides: TGTGCCAGCAGTGACTCAGGTGGAACTAACAATGAGCAGTTCTTC. This codes for CASSDSGGTNNEQFF.